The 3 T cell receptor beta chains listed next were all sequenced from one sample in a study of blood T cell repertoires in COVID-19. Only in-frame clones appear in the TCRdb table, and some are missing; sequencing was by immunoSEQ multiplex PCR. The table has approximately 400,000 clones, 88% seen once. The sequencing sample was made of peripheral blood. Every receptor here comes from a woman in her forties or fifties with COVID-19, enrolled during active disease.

The CDR3 spells CASSPGTGRETQYF. The DNA of the CDR3 is TGTGCCAGCAGCCCGGGGACAGGGAGAGAGACCCAGTACTTC. The chain joins TRBV11-2 to TRBJ2-5, with 9 bases identical to TRBD1. The CDR3 consists of 14 residues. Germline CDR1 and CDR2: SGHAT and FQNNGV. Trimming cost V 5 bases and J 4 bases; bases outside gene matches: 5.

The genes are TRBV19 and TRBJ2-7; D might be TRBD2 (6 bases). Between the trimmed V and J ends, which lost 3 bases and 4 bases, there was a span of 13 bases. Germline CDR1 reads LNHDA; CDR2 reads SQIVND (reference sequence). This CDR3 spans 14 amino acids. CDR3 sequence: CASSIAGSGYEQYF. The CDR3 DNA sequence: TGTGCCAGTAGTATCGCTGGTAGCGGATACGAGCAGTACTTC.

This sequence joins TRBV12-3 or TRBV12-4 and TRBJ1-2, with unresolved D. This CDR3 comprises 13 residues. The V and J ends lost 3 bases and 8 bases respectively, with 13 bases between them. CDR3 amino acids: CASSFEPLNGYTF. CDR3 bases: TGTGCCAGCAGTTTTGAACCACTCAACGGCTACACCTTC.